This TCR beta chain was found in a study of T cells after yellow fever vaccination. One entry per CDR3 protein, called by TCRdb with MiXCR from the 5' RACE reads. The data contain approximately 150,000 distinct CDR3 sequences, approximately 6% of them singletons. This CDR3 has 15 residues. Germline CDR1 and CDR2: SGHRS and YFSETQ. V was shortened by 0 bases and J by 0 bases, with 7 bases between the two germline ends. This clonotype was found many times. V and J are TRBV5-1 and TRBJ2-1, with TRBD2 as a possible D gene (5 bases). This TCR was recovered from a man aged 18 to 29 who received the YFV17D yellow fever vaccine. The specimen comprised CD4+ T cells sorted from PBMCs, sampled on the day of the first yellow fever vaccination. The CDR3 DNA sequence: TGCGCCAGCAGCTTGGCCGGGGTCTCCTACAATGAGCAGTTCTTC. Translation: CASSLAGVSYNEQFF. Based on the CDR3 plus reference TRBV5-1 and TRBJ2-1, the full variable domain is KAGVTQTPRYLIKTRGQQVTLSCSPISGHRSVSWYQQTPGQGLQFLFEYFSETQRNKGNFPGRFSGRQFSNSRSEMNVSTLELGDSALYLCASSLAGVSYNEQFFGPGTRLTVL.